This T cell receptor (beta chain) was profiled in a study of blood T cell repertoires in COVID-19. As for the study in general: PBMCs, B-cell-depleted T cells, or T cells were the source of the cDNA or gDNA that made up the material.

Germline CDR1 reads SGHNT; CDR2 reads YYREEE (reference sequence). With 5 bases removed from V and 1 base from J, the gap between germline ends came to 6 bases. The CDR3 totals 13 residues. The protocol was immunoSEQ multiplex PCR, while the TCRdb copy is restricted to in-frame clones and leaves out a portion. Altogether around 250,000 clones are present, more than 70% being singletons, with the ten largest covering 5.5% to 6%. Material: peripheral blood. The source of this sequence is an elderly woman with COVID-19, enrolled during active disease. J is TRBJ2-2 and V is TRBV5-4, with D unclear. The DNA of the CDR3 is TGTGCCAGCAGTCCAGGGAACACCGGGGAGCTGTTTTTT. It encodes CASSPGNTGELFF.